The rows below give T cell receptor beta chains drawn from one sample of a study of blood T cell repertoires in COVID-19. The table came from immunoSEQ multiplex PCR; TCRdb's copy has only in-frame clones and leaves some out. This sample carries 160,000 or so clones, about four fifths of them seen once, and the ten largest clones take approximately 15%. What was sequenced was peripheral blood. The receptors come from a woman at least 80 years old with acute or convalescent COVID-19. The CDR3 runs from the conserved cysteine through the conserved F or W. The order of the fields is clone size, CDR3 length, D gene, J gene, V gene, CDR3 protein, CDR3 DNA. A D gene is named only where the DNA matches it firmly. Rows give clone size only sometimes, using once, few, many, or a class for an expanded clone.

>.|16|.|TRBJ2-1|TRBV21-1
CASSARCTSSYDEQFF
TGTGCCAGCAGCGCCCGGTGCACTAGTTCGTACGATGAGCAGTTCTTC
>.|18|.|TRBJ1-1|TRBV19
CATLPLDGNPGKGTEAFF
TGTGCCACCCTACCCTTGGACGGGAACCCCGGCAAAGGGACTGAAGCTTTCTTT
>.|16|TRBD2|TRBJ2-2|TRBV24-1
CATSDTSGRAYGELFF
TGTGCCACCAGTGACACTAGCGGGAGGGCCTACGGGGAGCTGTTTTTT
>.|17|TRBD2|TRBJ2-4|TRBV3-1/TRBV3-2
CASSHVGLAAAKNIQYF
TGTGCCAGCAGCCACGTCGGACTAGCGGCAGCCAAAAACATTCAGTACTTC
>many|11|.|TRBJ1-2|TRBV20-1
CSAKHGDGYTF
TGCAGTGCTAAGCACGGAGATGGCTACACCTTC
>few|13|TRBD1|TRBJ1-2|TRBV28
CASRDTGVYGYTF
TGTGCCAGCAGAGATACAGGGGTCTATGGCTACACCTTC
>.|11|.|TRBJ2-3|TRBV7-9
CASGERDTQYF
TGTGCCAGCGGGGAGAGGGATACGCAGTATTTT
>.|13|TRBD2|TRBJ2-5|TRBV20-1
CSASLSGSQTQYF
TGCAGTGCTAGTCTCAGCGGGAGTCAGACCCAGTACTTC
>.|11|.|TRBJ2-2|TRBV13
CASSFFGELFF
TGTGCCAGCAGCTTCTTTGGGGAGCTGTTTTTT
>.|16|TRBD1|TRBJ1-5|TRBV6-1
CASSVRGQGSNQPQHF
TGTGCCAGCAGTGTCAGGGGGCAAGGGAGCAATCAGCCCCAGCATTTT
>few|15|.|TRBJ1-2|TRBV10-3
CAISGPLTRPYGYTF
TGTGCCATCAGTGGCCCACTGACTAGGCCATATGGCTACACCTTC
>.|15|TRBD2|TRBJ2-1|TRBV5-1
CASSISGRRGDEQFF
TGCGCCAGCAGCATTAGCGGGAGAAGGGGCGATGAGCAGTTCTTC
>few|15|.|TRBJ1-1|TRBV4-1
CASSQSEEFGTEAFF
TGCGCCAGCAGCCAAAGCGAGGAATTTGGCACTGAAGCTTTCTTT